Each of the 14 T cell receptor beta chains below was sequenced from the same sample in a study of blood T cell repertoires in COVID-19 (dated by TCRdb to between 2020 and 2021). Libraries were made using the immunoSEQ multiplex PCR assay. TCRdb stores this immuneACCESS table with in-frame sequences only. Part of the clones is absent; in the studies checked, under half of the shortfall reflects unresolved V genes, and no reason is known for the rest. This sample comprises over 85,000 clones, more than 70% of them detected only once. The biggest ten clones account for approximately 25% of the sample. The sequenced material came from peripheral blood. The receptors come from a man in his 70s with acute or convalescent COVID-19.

As DNA, the CDR3 is TGTGCCAGCAGCCAGGACGGGACTAGCGGGACCTACGAGCAGTACTTC. Protein: CASSQDGTSGTYEQYF. V usage is TRBV7-2 and J usage is TRBJ2-7; TRBD2 matches at 13 bases. The CDR3 has 16 amino acids. The germline gives CDR1 SGHTA, CDR2 FQGNSA. The junction had 6 bases not matched to a gene; V was cut back by 5 bases and J by 2 bases.

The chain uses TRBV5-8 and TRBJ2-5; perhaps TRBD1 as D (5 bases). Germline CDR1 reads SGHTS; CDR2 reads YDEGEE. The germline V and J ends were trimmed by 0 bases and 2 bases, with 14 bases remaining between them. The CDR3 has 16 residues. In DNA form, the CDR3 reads TGTGCCAGCAGCTTGGCCGGGTTCAGGGCGCAAGAGACCCAGTACTTC. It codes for CASSLAGFRAQETQYF.

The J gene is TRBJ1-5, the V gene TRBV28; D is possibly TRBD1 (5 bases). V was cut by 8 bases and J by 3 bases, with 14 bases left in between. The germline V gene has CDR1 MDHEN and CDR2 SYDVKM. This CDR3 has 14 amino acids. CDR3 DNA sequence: TGTGCCAGCCGGGGGGGTGTGGACAATCAGCCCCAGCATTTT. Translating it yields CASRGGVDNQPQHF.

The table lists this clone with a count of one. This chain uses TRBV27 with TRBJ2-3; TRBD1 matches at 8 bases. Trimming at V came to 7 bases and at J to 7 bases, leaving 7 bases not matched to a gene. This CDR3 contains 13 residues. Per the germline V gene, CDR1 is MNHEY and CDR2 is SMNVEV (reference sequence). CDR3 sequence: CASTRGLENTQYF. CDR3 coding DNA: TGTGCCAGCACCAGGGGGCTGGAAAATACGCAGTATTTT.

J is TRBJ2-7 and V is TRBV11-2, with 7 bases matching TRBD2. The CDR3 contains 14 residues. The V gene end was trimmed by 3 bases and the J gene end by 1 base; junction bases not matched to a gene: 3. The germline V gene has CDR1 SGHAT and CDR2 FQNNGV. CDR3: CASSFARGSYEQYF. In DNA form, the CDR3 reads TGTGCCAGCAGCTTCGCGCGGGGGTCCTACGAGCAGTACTTC.

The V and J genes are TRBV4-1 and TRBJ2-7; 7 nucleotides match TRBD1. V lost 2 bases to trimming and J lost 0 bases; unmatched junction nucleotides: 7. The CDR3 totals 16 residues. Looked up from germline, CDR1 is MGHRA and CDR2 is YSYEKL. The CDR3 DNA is TGCGCCAGCAGCCAAAACTCGGGACAGCACTCCTACGAGCAGTACTTC. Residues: CASSQNSGQHSYEQYF.

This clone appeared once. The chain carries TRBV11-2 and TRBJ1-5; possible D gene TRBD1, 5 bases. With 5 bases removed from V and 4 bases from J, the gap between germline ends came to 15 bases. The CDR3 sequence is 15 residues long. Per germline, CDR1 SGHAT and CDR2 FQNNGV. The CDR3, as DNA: TGTGCCAGCAGCCCTCCCAGGGTTGGGAATCAGCCCCAGCATTTT. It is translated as CASSPPRVGNQPQHF.

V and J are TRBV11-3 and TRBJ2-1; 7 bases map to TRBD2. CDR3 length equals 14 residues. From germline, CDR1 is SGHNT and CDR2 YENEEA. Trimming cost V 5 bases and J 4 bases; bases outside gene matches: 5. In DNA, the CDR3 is TGTGCCAGCAGCCCACCGGGACTATACAATGAGCAGTTCTTC. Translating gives CASSPPGLYNEQFF.

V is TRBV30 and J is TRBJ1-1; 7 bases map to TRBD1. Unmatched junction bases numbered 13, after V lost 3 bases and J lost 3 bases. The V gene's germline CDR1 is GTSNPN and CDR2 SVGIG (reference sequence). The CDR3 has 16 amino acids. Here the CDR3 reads CAWRPGGYEGDTEAFF. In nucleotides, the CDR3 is TGTGCCTGGAGGCCAGGGGGGTACGAAGGAGACACTGAAGCTTTCTTT.

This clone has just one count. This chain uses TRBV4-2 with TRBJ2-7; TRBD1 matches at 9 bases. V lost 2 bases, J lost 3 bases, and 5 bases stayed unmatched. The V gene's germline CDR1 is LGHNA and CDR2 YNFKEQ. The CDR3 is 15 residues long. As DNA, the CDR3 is TGTGCCAGCAGCCAATTGGGACAGGGTCTCTACGAGCAGTACTTC. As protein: CASSQLGQGLYEQYF.

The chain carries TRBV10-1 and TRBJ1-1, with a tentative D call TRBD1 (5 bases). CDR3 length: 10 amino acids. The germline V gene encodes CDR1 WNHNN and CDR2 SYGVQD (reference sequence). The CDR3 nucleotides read TGCGCGCTAGGGGCAGAACAAGCTTTCTTT. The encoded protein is CALGAEQAFF.

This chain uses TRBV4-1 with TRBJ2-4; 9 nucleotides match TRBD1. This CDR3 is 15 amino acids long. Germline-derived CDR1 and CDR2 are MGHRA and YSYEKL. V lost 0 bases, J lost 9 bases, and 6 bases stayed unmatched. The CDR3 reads CASSQDAGQGSIQYF. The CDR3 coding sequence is TGCGCCAGCAGCCAAGATGCGGGACAGGGTAGCATTCAGTACTTC.

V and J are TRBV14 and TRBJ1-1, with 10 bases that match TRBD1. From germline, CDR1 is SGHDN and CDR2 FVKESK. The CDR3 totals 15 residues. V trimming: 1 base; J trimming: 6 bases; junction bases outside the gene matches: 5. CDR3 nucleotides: TGTGCCAGCAGCCAAGTGACAGGGGGCTCAGCTGAAGCTTTCTTT. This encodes CASSQVTGGSAEAFF.

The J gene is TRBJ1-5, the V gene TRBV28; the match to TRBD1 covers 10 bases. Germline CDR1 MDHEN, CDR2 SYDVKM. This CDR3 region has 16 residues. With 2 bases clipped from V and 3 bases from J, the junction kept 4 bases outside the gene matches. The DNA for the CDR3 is TGTGCCAGCAGTTTACCGGGACAGGGGTTCAATCAGCCCCAGCATTTT. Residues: CASSLPGQGFNQPQHF. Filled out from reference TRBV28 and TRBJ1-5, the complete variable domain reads DVKVTQSSRYLVKRTGEKVFLECVQDMDHENMFWYRQDPGLGLRLIYFSYDVKMKEKGDIPEGYSVSREKKERFSLILESASTNQTSMYLCASSLPGQGFNQPQHFGDGTRLSIL.